Each of the 7 T cell receptor beta chains below was sequenced from the same sample in a study of CD8+CD57+ T cells in acquired aplastic anemia. Whoever was chosen for sequencing had shown CD8+CD57+ cell expansion by flow cytometry. Genomic DNA acted as the template from which TCR beta VDJ combination and CDR3 sequence profiling were carried out. TCRdb ran MiXCR on the reads and lists one entry per CDR3 protein. The top ten clones hold roughly 0.89% of a sample with 400,000 to 600,000 distinct CDR3 sequences, approximately 33% of them seen once. The specimen was sorted CD4+, CD8+, or CD8+CD57+ T cells (not recorded which) from PBMCs. These receptors were obtained from a human donor with aplastic anemia.

The chain joins TRBV5-1 to TRBJ2-3, with 7 bases matching TRBD1. V lost 4 bases and J lost 0; bases outside the gene matches: 5. Germline assignment: CDR1 SGHRS and CDR2 YFSETQ. This CDR3 region has 15 residues. The CDR3 loop is CASSKGQISTDTQYF. In DNA, the CDR3 is TGCGCCAGCAGCAAGGGACAGATAAGCACAGATACGCAGTATTTT.

About this clonotype itself: This may stem from a read error, because a much larger clone lies one nucleotide away. CDR3 coding DNA: TGCGCCGGCAGCTTGGAGGCCAGGTCCTACGAGCAGTACTTC. Its protein product is CAGSLEARSYEQYF. The chain recombines TRBV5-1 with TRBJ2-7; possibly TRBD2 for D (5 bases). The germline V gene has CDR1 SGHRS and CDR2 YFSETQ. The CDR3 covers 14 residues.

This clonotype was seen many times. This sequence joins TRBV11-3 and TRBJ2-7, with 10 nucleotides matching TRBD1. The V segment lost 5 bases and the J segment 1 base; nucleotides outside the gene matches: 5. This CDR3 is 15 amino acids long. Germline V gene lookup returns CDR1 SGHNT and CDR2 YENEEA. Here the CDR3 DNA reads TGTGCCAGCAGCACAGGGACAGGGGTATCCTACGAGCAGTACTTC. Protein: CASSTGTGVSYEQYF. Using reference TRBV11-3 and TRBJ2-7 for the parts outside the CDR3, the full variable domain is EAGVVQSPRYKIIEKKQPVAFWCNPISGHNTLYWYLQNLGQGPELLIRYENEEAVDDSQLPKDRFSAERLKGVDSTLKIQPAELGDSAVYLCASSTGTGVSYEQYFGPGTRLTVT.

This clonotype was seen at least ten times. The rearrangement joins TRBV7-2 to TRBJ2-7, with D tentatively TRBD2 (5 bases). The length of the CDR3 is 14 residues. V lost 1 base and J lost 3, with 10 bases in between. Germline V lookup: CDR1 SGHTA, CDR2 FQGNSA. Written as DNA, the CDR3 is TGTGCCAGCAGCTTAGACGGACGGGGCTACGAGCAGTACTTC. Protein product: CASSLDGRGYEQYF.

Of note for this clonotype: This may be a read error, as it is one base from a much larger clone. V is TRBV5-5 and J is TRBJ1-2; a possible D gene is TRBD1 (6 bases). The CDR3 contains 14 residues. Germline CDR1 and CDR2: SGHKS and YYEKEE (reference sequence). V was trimmed by 4 bases and J by 4 bases, leaving 14 bases between them. CDR3 sequence reads: CASSAGRGSYGYTF. As DNA, the CDR3 is TGTGCCAGCAGCGCAGGGAGGGGGAGCTATGGCTACACCTTC.

J is TRBJ2-7 and V is TRBV6-1; 10 bases fit TRBD2. Germline lookup yields CDR1 MNHNS and CDR2 SASEGT. Losses at the gene ends were 7 bases for V and 6 bases for J; bases not matched to a gene: 9. The CDR3 runs to 14 residues. CDR3 in amino acids: CASTGLAGVVEQYF. CDR3 sequence (DNA): TGTGCCAGCACTGGTCTAGCGGGAGTGGTCGAGCAGTACTTC.

The chain recombines TRBV2 with TRBJ1-2; D gene unclear. CDR1 is SNHLY, CDR2 FYNNEI, per germline. Trimming cost V 6 bases and J 2 bases, with 10 bases left between them. This CDR3 comprises 13 residues. CDR3 region: CASRETSNYGYTF. CDR3 sequence (DNA): TGTGCCAGCAGGGAAACTAGCAACTATGGCTACACCTTC.